The 24 T cell receptor beta chains below were found in one sample sequenced in a study of shared clonotypes between healthy human individuals. Repertoires were generated with immunoSEQ multiplex PCR, while TCRdb's copy carries only in-frame clones and drops some. The profile shows some 2.3 million clones, 85% to 95% of them singletons. The sequenced material came from naive CD4+ T cells from PBMCs. The sample's subset: CD45RA+ positively selected. These receptors originate from a young man in good health. Some clones in this sample may be carry-over from other donors' samples.

The J gene is TRBJ2-1, the V gene TRBV18; D is ambiguous. The CDR3 consists of 12 residues. Germline V gives CDR1 KGHSH, CDR2 LQKENI. The V end lost 0 bases, the J end lost 10 bases, and 7 bases lay between the germline ends. CDR3 region: CASSPPLSEQFF. Here the CDR3 DNA reads TGTGCCAGCTCACCACCCTTATCGGAGCAGTTCTTC.

The chain is built from TRBV4-1 and TRBJ2-7, with 8 bases that match TRBD2. From germline, CDR1 is MGHRA and CDR2 YSYEKL. This CDR3 is 15 amino acids long. J was trimmed by 0 bases and V by 4 bases; bases with no gene match: 5. The CDR3 spells CASSRQRENSYEQYF. The CDR3 DNA follows: TGCGCCAGCAGCCGACAGCGGGAGAACTCCTACGAGCAGTACTTC.

This sequence joins TRBV7-2 and TRBJ2-1; TRBD2 matches at 10 bases. CDR3 length: 15 amino acids. Germline lookup yields CDR1 SGHTA and CDR2 FQGNSA. Trimming at V came to 5 bases and at J to 8 bases, leaving 9 bases not matched to a gene. The CDR3 spells CASSPDSGRLDEQFF. CDR3 coding DNA: TGTGCCAGCAGCCCTGATAGCGGGAGGTTGGATGAGCAGTTCTTC.

The gene calls are TRBV5-6 and TRBJ1-1; D not certain. The V end was cut by 4 bases, the J end by 4 bases, with 14 bases between. Germline lookup yields CDR1 SGHDT and CDR2 YYEEEE. The CDR3 loop spans 14 amino acids. This CDR3 reads CASSPRVGRTEAFF. The DNA for the CDR3 is TGTGCCAGCAGCCCCCGGGTAGGGCGCACTGAAGCTTTCTTT.

This clone was seen a single time. The chain links TRBV5-7 to TRBJ2-7; D is ambiguous. TRBV5-7 has ORF status, its function being uncertain. This CDR3 comprises 17 residues. Trimming shortened V by 4 bases and J by 3 bases, and 23 bases separated the two germline ends. The CDR3 spells CASSHALTPNYYYEQYF. The DNA of the CDR3 is TGTGCCAGCAGCCACGCGTTAACCCCTAATTACTACTACGAGCAGTACTTC.

To note about this clone: Other DNA sequences in the same sample also yield this CDR3. The chain joins TRBV6-5 to TRBJ2-7; TRBD1 matches at 9 bases. CDR1 and CDR2 from the germline V gene are MNHEY and SVGAGI. The CDR3 is 15 residues long. The V gene end was trimmed by 5 bases and the J gene end by 1 base; junction bases not matched to a gene: 6. The CDR3 sequence is CASSPDRGRSYEQYF. DNA for the CDR3: TGTGCCAGCAGTCCAGACAGGGGGAGATCCTACGAGCAGTACTTC.

The rearrangement links TRBV9 to TRBJ2-7; tentatively, D is TRBD1 or TRBD2 (5 bases each). V was shortened by 0 bases and J by 8 bases, with 9 bases between the two germline ends. This CDR3 region has 12 residues. Germline lookup yields CDR1 SGDLS and CDR2 YYNGEE. CDR3 sequence (DNA): TGTGCCAGCAGCGTAGGGGACGGCCAGCAGTACTTC. Amino acids: CASSVGDGQQYF. Drawing the rest from reference TRBV9 and TRBJ2-7, the complete variable domain is DSGVTQTPKHLITATGQRVTLRCSPRSGDLSVYWYQQSLDQGLQFLIQYYNGEERAKGNILERFSAQQFPDLHSELNLSSLELGDSALYFCASSVGDGQQYFGPGTRLTVT.

The V gene is TRBV11-2, the J gene TRBJ2-7; 8 bases agree with TRBD1. CDR3 size: 13 residues. J gave up 1 base and V 6 bases, and 2 bases lay outside the gene matches. In germline, CDR1 is SGHAT, CDR2 FQNNGV. CDR3: CASRRQGSYEQYF. CDR3 DNA sequence: TGTGCCAGCAGGAGACAGGGGTCCTACGAGCAGTACTTC.

This clone was seen once. The rearrangement uses TRBV5-6 and TRBJ2-7; TRBD2 agrees at 8 bases. V was pared by 7 bases and J by 2 bases, with 8 bases of the junction left unmatched. The CDR3 is 14 amino acids. The germline CDR1 and CDR2 sequences are SGHDT and YYEEEE. The CDR3 DNA is TGTGCCAGCCGGCGGGGGACTAGGGCCTACGAGCAGTACTTC. Translation: CASRRGTRAYEQYF.

As DNA, the CDR3 is TGTGCCAGCAGTTTCACAGGGTGGGGGCTCGGCTACACCTTC. Translating gives CASSFTGWGLGYTF. The rearrangement links TRBV28 to TRBJ1-2; D perhaps matches TRBD1 (6 bases). The CDR3 spans 14 residues. Germline CDR1 and CDR2: MDHEN and SYDVKM. V lost 3 bases to trimming and J lost 8 bases, with 16 bases between them.

V gene TRBV30 combines with J gene TRBJ1-5; D uncertain. The CDR3 consists of 14 residues. CDR1 GTSNPN and CDR2 SVGIG come from the germline V gene (reference sequence). Trimming cost V 3 bases and J 0 bases, with 9 bases left between them. CDR3 sequence: CAWSRGVSNQPQHF. CDR3 nucleotide sequence: TGTGCCTGGAGCCGGGGAGTTAGCAATCAGCCCCAGCATTTT.

V is TRBV6-6 and J is TRBJ1-1; no firm D call. Per germline, CDR1 MNHNY and CDR2 SVGAGI (reference sequence). This CDR3 spans 12 amino acids. Trimming left V 8 bases short and J 5 bases short, with 12 bases between. As DNA, the CDR3 is TGTGCCAGCGGCGGATCGGAGACTGAAGCTTTCTTT. Residues: CASGGSETEAFF.

The sample holds a few counts of this clone. The chain uses TRBV28 and TRBJ1-5; 9 bases align to TRBD1. The germline gives CDR1 MDHEN, CDR2 SYDVKM. This CDR3 region has 15 residues. The trim removed 7 bases at V and 2 bases at J, leaving 6 bases unmatched. The CDR3: CASNKQGAGNQPQHF. CDR3 DNA: TGTGCCAGCAACAAACAGGGGGCAGGCAATCAGCCCCAGCATTTT.

This clone was recorded once. The chain recombines TRBV11-2 with TRBJ2-7; D may match TRBD1 or TRBD2 (5 bases each). The ends were cut back, 4 bases at V and 2 bases at J, with 15 bases in the middle. Germline V gene sequence: CDR1 SGHAT, CDR2 FQNNGV. The CDR3 extends over 15 amino acids. CDR3 sequence reads: CASSSVEGRAYEQYF. The CDR3 DNA sequence: TGTGCCAGCAGCTCAGTAGAGGGACGGGCCTACGAGCAGTACTTC.

V is TRBV14 and J is TRBJ2-5; tentatively, D is TRBD1 (6 bases). This CDR3 is built from 16 residues. V dropped 4 bases and J dropped 10 bases, with 25 bases sitting between them. CDR1 SGHDN and CDR2 FVKESK come from the germline V gene. The CDR3 nucleotides are TGTGCCAGCAGCCGTAGAACCGGGACATGGGATTTCGACCAGTACTTC. Translated, it gives CASSRRTGTWDFDQYF.

V is TRBV29-1 and J is TRBJ2-7, with 7 bases that match TRBD1. The CDR3 consists of 14 residues. Germline CDR1 SQVTM, CDR2 ANQGSEA. The J segment lost 7 bases and the V segment lost 8 bases, leaving 17 bases of the junction unmatched. CDR3 sequence: CSTSTGTAITEQYF. In nucleotides, the CDR3 is TGCAGCACCTCGACCGGGACAGCTATTACAGAGCAGTACTTC.

The V gene is TRBV4-2, the J gene TRBJ2-3; 10 bases agree with TRBD2. The CDR3 is 17 amino acids. Per germline, CDR1 LGHNA and CDR2 YNFKEQ. V lost 0 bases, J lost 6 bases, and 9 bases stayed unmatched. Here the CDR3 reads CASSQDRRGTSADTQYF. CDR3 in DNA: TGTGCCAGCAGCCAAGATAGGCGGGGGACTAGCGCCGATACGCAGTATTTT.

The chain has TRBV18 and TRBJ2-1; 11 bases line up with TRBD2. The ends lost 3 bases at V and 6 bases at J; junction bases unmatched: 7. Germline CDR1 is KGHSH and CDR2 is LQKENI. This CDR3 spans 16 amino acids. Here the CDR3 reads CASSPVLAGEINEQFF. The DNA of the CDR3 is TGTGCCAGCTCACCCGTACTAGCGGGAGAAATCAATGAGCAGTTCTTC. The full variable domain, in which reference TRBV18 and TRBJ2-1 provide the parts outside the CDR3, is NAGVMQNPRHLVRRRGQEARLRCSPMKGHSHVYWYRQLPEEGLKFMVYLQKENIIDESGMPKERFSAEFPKEGPSILRIQQVVRGDSAAYFCASSPVLAGEINEQFFGPGTRLTVL.

This chain uses TRBV5-1 with TRBJ2-5, with D unresolved. V shed 1 base and J shed 5 bases, with 12 bases lying between them. Germline assignment: CDR1 SGHRS and CDR2 YFSETQ. The CDR3 consists of 14 residues. Here the CDR3 reads CASSLFLVEETQYF. The CDR3 coding sequence is TGCGCCAGCAGCTTGTTTCTAGTTGAGGAGACCCAGTACTTC.

The chain combines TRBV4-1 with TRBJ2-1; 9 bases line up with TRBD2. Germline V CDR1 and CDR2: MGHRA, YSYEKL. The CDR3 has 17 amino acids. V shed 0 bases and J 3 bases; nucleotides not matched to a gene: 6. DNA of the CDR3: TGCGCCAGCAGCCAAGACCACCTAGCGGGATACTACAATGAGCAGTTCTTC. Translating gives CASSQDHLAGYYNEQFF.

This rearrangement joins TRBV5-4 to TRBJ1-2; 9 bases line up with TRBD1. Trimming at V came to 5 bases and at J to 8 bases, leaving 10 bases not matched to a gene. The CDR3 spans 14 residues. Per the germline V gene, CDR1 is SGHNT and CDR2 is YYREEE (reference sequence). CDR3 amino acids: CASRLPGQGFGYTF. The CDR3 DNA is TGTGCCAGCAGGCTCCCGGGACAGGGTTTCGGCTACACCTTC.

This clone was counted a single time. This chain connects TRBV10-1 to TRBJ2-7; 8 bases agree with TRBD1. CDR3 length: 14 amino acids. CDR1 and CDR2 (germline): WNHNN, SYGVQD (reference sequence). V lost 7 bases to trimming and J lost 2 bases; unmatched junction nucleotides: 7. The DNA of the CDR3 is TGCGCCAGCATTGCCGGGACAGGTACCTACGAGCAGTACTTC. It translates to CASIAGTGTYEQYF.

As concerns this clone: This sample also contains other DNA sequences that code for the same CDR3. The V call is TRBV7-9, the J call TRBJ2-1, with TRBD2 matching over 7 bases. From germline, CDR1 is SEHNR and CDR2 FQNEAQ (reference sequence). The CDR3 consists of 15 residues. The J segment lost 4 bases and the V segment lost 0 bases, leaving 3 bases of the junction unmatched. CDR3 residues: CASSLASGLYNEQFF. For the CDR3, the DNA is TGTGCCAGCAGCTTAGCTAGCGGGTTATACAATGAGCAGTTCTTC.

This chain joins TRBV27 and TRBJ1-5; D may be TRBD1 (5 bases). Trimming removed 6 bases from V and 0 bases from J, with 9 bases in between. In germline, CDR1 is MNHEY, CDR2 SMNVEV (reference sequence). The CDR3 consists of 14 residues. Here the CDR3 reads CASSRTYSNQPQHF. The CDR3 DNA sequence: TGTGCCAGCAGCAGGACATATAGCAATCAGCCCCAGCATTTT.